This TCR beta chain was sequenced for a study of blood T cell repertoires in COVID-19. About the study: Samples came from the United States, Italy and Spain, spanning acute and convalescent COVID-19. PBMCs, B-cell-depleted T cells, or T cells provided the cDNA or gDNA that made up the material.

This CDR3 has 16 amino acids. Per germline, CDR1 SGHTA and CDR2 FQGTGA. With 5 bases removed from V and 2 bases from J, the gap between germline ends came to 17 bases. Seattle cases were enrolled at active infection and followed longitudinally. In the original processing: Reference gene primer amplification in the assay estimated nucleated cell counts. Profiling relied on immunoSEQ multiplex PCR, and the TCRdb table lists in-frame clones only, not all of them. Clone size and V and J calls were adopted from that table, with D and trimming inferred from the DNA. The sample has almost 200,000 clones, around 75% seen once.

The chain couples TRBV7-3 to TRBJ2-3, with D perhaps matching TRBD1 (6 bases). Material: peripheral blood. The TCR sequence derives from a middle-aged woman with COVID-19, enrolled during active disease. For the CDR3, the DNA is TGTGCCAGCAGCCCCCAGGGGTCTTCCGCCACAGATACGCAGTATTTT. Residues: CASSPQGSSATDTQYF.